Each of the 9 T cell receptor beta chains below was sequenced from the same sample in a study of CD8 T cells in ankylosing spondylitis. TCRdb analysed the 5' RACE reads with MiXCR anew, one entry per CDR3 protein. This table has a few hundred thousand distinct CDR3 sequences, around 10% appearing once. The specimen was blood, either unsorted or a sorted T cell fraction (not recorded which). These receptors came from a female donor with ankylosing spondylitis or in good health (not recorded which).

This clonotype was picked up a small number of times. J is TRBJ2-2 and V is TRBV12-3 or TRBV12-4, with TRBD2 matching 7 bases. V lost 2 bases, J lost 7 bases, and 7 bases stayed unmatched. The CDR3 length is 15 residues. The CDR3: CASSLQGGTGGELFF. CDR3 sequence (DNA): TGTGCCAGCAGTTTACAGGGAGGGACGGGCGGGGAGCTGTTTTTT.

This clonotype was seen repeatedly, ten times or more. The rearrangement links TRBV29-1 to TRBJ2-6; D remains ambiguous. CDR1 is SQVTM, CDR2 ANQGSEA, per germline. This CDR3 region has 13 residues. Trimming took off 4 bases at V and 1 base at J, with 5 bases between the two ends. The CDR3 region is CSVGQSGANVLTF. The CDR3 DNA is TGCAGCGTTGGGCAATCTGGGGCCAACGTCCTGACTTTC.

Notes on this clonotype: Given a much more abundant clone one base away, this may be a read error. DNA for the CDR3: TGTGTCAGCAGCAAAGGGACAGCCAAAGAGACCCAGTACTTC. As protein: CVSSKGTAKETQYF. This chain uses TRBV7-9 with TRBJ2-5, with 7 nucleotides matching TRBD1. CDR1 SEHNR and CDR2 FQNEAQ come from the germline V gene (reference sequence). The CDR3 runs 14 residues.

This clonotype was detected a few times. V and J are TRBV7-9 and TRBJ2-1; 11 nucleotides line up with TRBD2. Germline V gives CDR1 SEHNR, CDR2 FQNEAQ (reference sequence). CDR3 length equals 15 residues. V was pared by 10 bases and J by 5 bases, with 10 bases of the junction left unmatched. The CDR3 DNA sequence: TGTGCCACCATAGCGGGAGGGACGTTTAACAATGAGCAGTTCTTC. As protein: CATIAGGTFNNEQFF.

This clonotype came up many times. The chain joins TRBV29-1 to TRBJ2-5, with a possible D match to TRBD1 (6 bases). The germline V gene encodes CDR1 SQVTM and CDR2 ANQGSEA. The V end lost 8 bases, the J end lost 2 bases, and 24 bases lay between the germline ends. This CDR3 has 16 amino acids. The DNA of the CDR3 is TGCAGCTCGACTTGGGGTGGACAGCGACGACAAGAGACCCAGTACTTC. Its translation: CSSTWGGQRRQETQYF.

There are many counts of this clonotype. The genes are TRBV9 and TRBJ1-2, with 7 bases that match TRBD1. This CDR3 has 15 residues. Germline V gives CDR1 SGDLS, CDR2 YYNGEE. V shed 0 bases, J shed 3 bases, and the junction held 5 bases outside the gene matches. The CDR3 DNA reads as TGTGCCAGCAGCGTAGTAAGGGGGCGAGACTATGGCTACACCTTC. Translation: CASSVVRGRDYGYTF.

The sample holds many counts of this clonotype. The CDR3 region has the DNA TGTGCCAGCGCCCCAGGAGGGACCTACAATGAGCAGTTCTTC. Amino acid sequence: CASAPGGTYNEQFF. The rearrangement links TRBV6-2 or TRBV6-3 to TRBJ2-1, with a possible D match to TRBD2 (6 bases). The CDR3 contains 14 residues. With 8 bases removed from V and 2 bases from J, the gap between germline ends came to 13 bases. CDR1 is MNHEY, CDR2 SVGEGT, per germline.

This clonotype was detected ten times or more. This chain connects TRBV28 to TRBJ1-4; no clear D. Looked up from germline, CDR1 is MDHEN and CDR2 is SYDVKM. Trimming shortened V by 3 bases and J by 13 bases, and 9 bases separated the two germline ends. CDR3 length: 11 residues. In DNA form, the CDR3 reads TGTGCCAGCAGTTTTTCTCGACGACTGTTTTTT. Protein sequence: CASSFSRRLFF.

This clonotype was observed many times. The chain employs TRBV9 and TRBJ2-2; the D gene is possibly TRBD1 (7 bases). From germline, CDR1 is SGDLS and CDR2 YYNGEE. V lost 0 bases and J 6 bases, leaving 18 bases between the germline ends. This CDR3 has 17 amino acids. The CDR3 nucleotides are TGTGCCAGCAGCGTAGCTACTAGCCTACAGGGGTCCGGGGAGCTGTTTTTT. It codes for CASSVATSLQGSGELFF.